The present TCR beta chain was sequenced within a study of shared clonotypes between healthy human individuals. Study overall: The study used three CD4 naive, three CD4 memory, two CD8 naive and one CD8 memory plate per donor.

Some clones are missing from TCRdb's copy, which holds only in-frame ones; the method was immunoSEQ multiplex PCR. The profile shows approximately 1.5 million clones, 97% to 99% of them singletons. Germline V CDR1 and CDR2: MDHEN, SYDVKM. Trimming took off 10 bases at V and 6 bases at J, with 18 bases between the two ends. The length of the CDR3 is 14 residues. This receptor was taken from a man under 40 in good health. The rearrangement joins TRBV28 to TRBJ2-2; D uncertain. Sample: naive CD4+ T cells sorted from blood. The subset: CD45RA+ positively selected. The CDR3 nucleotides are TGTGCCACCCTGCGAGTTCCTGGGTCCGGGGAGCTGTTTTTT. Protein product: CATLRVPGSGELFF.